This T cell receptor (beta chain) is drawn from a study of shared clonotypes between healthy human individuals. Germline V lookup: CDR1 ENHRY, CDR2 SYGVKD. The CDR3 loop spans 15 amino acids. V was shortened by 3 bases and J by 1 base, with 12 bases between the two germline ends. Only in-frame clones appear in the TCRdb table, and some are missing; sequencing was by immunoSEQ multiplex PCR. The sample has around 2.5 million clones, approximately 93% seen once; the top ten hold 0.36%. This chain connects TRBV10-3 to TRBJ1-1; D uncertain. The receptor was derived from a man aged 18 to 30 in good health. Some clones in this sample may be carry-over from other donors' samples. Sample: naive CD4+ T cells from PBMCs. Subset reported: CD45RA+ positively selected. The CDR3 reads CAISDSVRSNTEAFF. Here the CDR3 DNA reads TGTGCCATCAGTGACTCGGTCAGGTCGAACACTGAAGCTTTCTTT.